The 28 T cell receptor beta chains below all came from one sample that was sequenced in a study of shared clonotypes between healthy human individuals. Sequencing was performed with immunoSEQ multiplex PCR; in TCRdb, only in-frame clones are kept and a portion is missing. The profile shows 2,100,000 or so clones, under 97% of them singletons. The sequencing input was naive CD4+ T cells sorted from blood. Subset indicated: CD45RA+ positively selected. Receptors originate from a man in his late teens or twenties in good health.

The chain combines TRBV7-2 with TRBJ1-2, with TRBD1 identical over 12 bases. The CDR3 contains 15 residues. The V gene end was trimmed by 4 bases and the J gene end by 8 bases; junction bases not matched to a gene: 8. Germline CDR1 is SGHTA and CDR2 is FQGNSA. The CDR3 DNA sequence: TGTGCCAGCAGCTCGTGGGGACAGGGGGCGTCAGGCTACACCTTC. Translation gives CASSSWGQGASGYTF.

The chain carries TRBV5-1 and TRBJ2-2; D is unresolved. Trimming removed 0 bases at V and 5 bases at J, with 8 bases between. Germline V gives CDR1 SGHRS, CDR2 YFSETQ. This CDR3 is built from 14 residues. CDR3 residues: CASSLEPRTGELFF. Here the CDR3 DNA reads TGCGCCAGCAGCTTGGAACCGAGGACCGGGGAGCTGTTTTTT.

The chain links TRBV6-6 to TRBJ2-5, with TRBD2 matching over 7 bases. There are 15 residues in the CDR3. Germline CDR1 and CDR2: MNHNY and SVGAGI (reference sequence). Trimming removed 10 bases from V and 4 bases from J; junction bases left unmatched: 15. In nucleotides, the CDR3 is TGTGCCACCAAACTAGCGAACCTGGGGGGAGAGACCCAGTACTTC. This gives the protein CATKLANLGGETQYF.

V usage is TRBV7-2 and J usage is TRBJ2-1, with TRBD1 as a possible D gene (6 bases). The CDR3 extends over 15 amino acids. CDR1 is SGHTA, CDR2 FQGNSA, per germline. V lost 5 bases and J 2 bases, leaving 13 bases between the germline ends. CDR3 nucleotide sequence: TGTGCCAGCAGCACTACCGGGACAACCTACAATGAGCAGTTCTTC. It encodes CASSTTGTTYNEQFF.

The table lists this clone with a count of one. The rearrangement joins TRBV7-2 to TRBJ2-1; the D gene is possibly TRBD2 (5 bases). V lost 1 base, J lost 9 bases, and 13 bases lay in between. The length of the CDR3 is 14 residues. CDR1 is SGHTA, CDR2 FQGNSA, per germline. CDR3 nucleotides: TGTGCCAGCAGCTTAGGGTGGGCCCGGGGTGAGCAGTTCTTC. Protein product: CASSLGWARGEQFF.

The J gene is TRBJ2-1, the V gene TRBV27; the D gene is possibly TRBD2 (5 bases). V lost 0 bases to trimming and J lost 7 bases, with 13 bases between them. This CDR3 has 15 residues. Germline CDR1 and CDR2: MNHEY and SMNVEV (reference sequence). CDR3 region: CASSLSSGLWNEQFF. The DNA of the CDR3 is TGTGCCAGCAGTTTATCGAGCGGCCTGTGGAATGAGCAGTTCTTC.

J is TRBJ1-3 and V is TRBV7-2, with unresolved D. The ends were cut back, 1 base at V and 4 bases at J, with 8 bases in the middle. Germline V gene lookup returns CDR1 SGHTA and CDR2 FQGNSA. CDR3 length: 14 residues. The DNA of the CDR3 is TGTGCCAGCAGCTTAGGGATAGGCGGAAACACCATATATTTT. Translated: CASSLGIGGNTIYF.

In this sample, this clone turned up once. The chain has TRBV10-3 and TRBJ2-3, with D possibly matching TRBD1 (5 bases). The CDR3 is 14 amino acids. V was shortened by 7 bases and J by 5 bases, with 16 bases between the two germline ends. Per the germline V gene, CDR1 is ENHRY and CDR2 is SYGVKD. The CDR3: CAITRTTLGDTQYF. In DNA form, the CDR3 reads TGTGCCATCACGCGGACAACGTTAGGAGATACGCAGTATTTT.

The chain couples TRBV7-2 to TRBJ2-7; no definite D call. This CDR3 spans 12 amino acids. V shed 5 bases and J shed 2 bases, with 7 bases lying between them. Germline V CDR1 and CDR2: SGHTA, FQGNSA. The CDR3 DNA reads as TGTGCCAGCAGCCGTTCTCCCTACGAGCAGTACTTC. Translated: CASSRSPYEQYF.

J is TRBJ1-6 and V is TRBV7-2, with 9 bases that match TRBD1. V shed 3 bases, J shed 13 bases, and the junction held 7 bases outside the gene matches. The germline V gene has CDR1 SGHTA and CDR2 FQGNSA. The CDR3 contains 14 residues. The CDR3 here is CASSLGQGISPLHF. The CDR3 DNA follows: TGTGCCAGCAGCTTGGGACAGGGTATTTCCCCCCTCCACTTT.

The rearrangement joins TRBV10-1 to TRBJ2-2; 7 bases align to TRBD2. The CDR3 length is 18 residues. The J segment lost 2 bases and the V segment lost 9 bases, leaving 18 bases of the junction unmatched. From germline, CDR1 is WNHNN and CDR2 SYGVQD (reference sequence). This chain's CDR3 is CARLTKTSEGFNTGELFF. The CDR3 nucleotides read TGCGCCAGACTGACAAAAACTAGCGAAGGTTTTAACACCGGGGAGCTGTTTTTT.

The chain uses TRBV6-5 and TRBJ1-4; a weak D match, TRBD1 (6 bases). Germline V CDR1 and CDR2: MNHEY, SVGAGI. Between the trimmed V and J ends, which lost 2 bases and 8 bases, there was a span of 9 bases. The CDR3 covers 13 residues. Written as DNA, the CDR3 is TGTGCCAGCAGTTACGGGGGGCAGGAAAAACTGTTTTTT. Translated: CASSYGGQEKLFF.

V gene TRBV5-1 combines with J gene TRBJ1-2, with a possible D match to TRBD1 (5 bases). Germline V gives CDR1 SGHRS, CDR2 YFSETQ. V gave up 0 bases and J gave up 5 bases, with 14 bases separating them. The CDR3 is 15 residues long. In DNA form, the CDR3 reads TGCGCCAGCAGCTTGGGGCAGGGAGACGAATATGGCTACACCTTC. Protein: CASSLGQGDEYGYTF.

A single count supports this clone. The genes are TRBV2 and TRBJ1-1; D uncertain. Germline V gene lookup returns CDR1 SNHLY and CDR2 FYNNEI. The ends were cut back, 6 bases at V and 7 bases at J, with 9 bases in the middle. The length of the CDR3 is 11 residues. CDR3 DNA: TGTGCCAGCAGCCCTAACTATGAAGCTTTCTTT. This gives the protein CASSPNYEAFF.

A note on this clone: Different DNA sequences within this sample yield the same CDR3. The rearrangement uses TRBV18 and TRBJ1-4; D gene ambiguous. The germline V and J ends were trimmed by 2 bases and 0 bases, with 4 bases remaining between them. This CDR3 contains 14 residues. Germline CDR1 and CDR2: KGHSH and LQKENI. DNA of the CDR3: TGTGCCAGCTCACCAGGAGCAACTAATGAAAAACTGTTTTTT. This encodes CASSPGATNEKLFF.

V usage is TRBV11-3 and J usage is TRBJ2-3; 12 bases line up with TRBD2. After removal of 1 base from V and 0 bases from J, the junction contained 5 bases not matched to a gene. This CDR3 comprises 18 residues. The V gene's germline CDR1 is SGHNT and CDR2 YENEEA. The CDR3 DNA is TGTGCCAGCAGCTTAGGACTAGCGGGGGCCTCTAGCACAGATACGCAGTATTTT. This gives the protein CASSLGLAGASSTDTQYF.

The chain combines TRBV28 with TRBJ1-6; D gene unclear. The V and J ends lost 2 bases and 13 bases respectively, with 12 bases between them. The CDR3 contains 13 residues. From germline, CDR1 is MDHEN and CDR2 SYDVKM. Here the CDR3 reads CASSLTRPHPLHF. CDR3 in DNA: TGTGCCAGCAGTTTAACCCGCCCCCATCCCCTCCACTTT. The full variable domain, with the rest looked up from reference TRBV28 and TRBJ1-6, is DVKVTQSSRYLVKRTGEKVFLECVQDMDHENMFWYRQDPGLGLRLIYFSYDVKMKEKGDIPEGYSVSREKKERFSLILESASTNQTSMYLCASSLTRPHPLHFGNGTRLTVT.

The CDR3 here is CASSQGETGAFNNEQFF. CDR3 sequence (DNA): TGCGCCAGCAGCCAAGGGGAGACGGGGGCCTTTAACAATGAGCAGTTCTTC. The chain has TRBV4-1 and TRBJ2-1, with D tentatively TRBD1 or TRBD2 (6 bases each). This CDR3 spans 17 amino acids. Trimming took off 1 base at V and 5 bases at J, with 18 bases between the two ends. Germline loops: CDR1 MGHRA, CDR2 YSYEKL.

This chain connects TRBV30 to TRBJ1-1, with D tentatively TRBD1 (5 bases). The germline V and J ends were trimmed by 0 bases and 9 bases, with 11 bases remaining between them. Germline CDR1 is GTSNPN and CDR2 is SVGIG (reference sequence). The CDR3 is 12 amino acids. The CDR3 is CAWSVRGGKAFF. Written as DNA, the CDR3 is TGTGCCTGGAGTGTACGGGGGGGTAAAGCTTTCTTT.

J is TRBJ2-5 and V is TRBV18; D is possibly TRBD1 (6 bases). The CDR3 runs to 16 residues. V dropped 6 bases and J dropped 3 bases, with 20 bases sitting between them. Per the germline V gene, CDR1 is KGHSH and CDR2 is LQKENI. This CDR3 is CASSRTQGIQKETQYF. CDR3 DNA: TGTGCCAGCTCGAGGACCCAGGGGATTCAGAAAGAGACCCAGTACTTC. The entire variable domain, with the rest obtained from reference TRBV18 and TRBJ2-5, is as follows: NAGVMQNPRHLVRRRGQEARLRCSPMKGHSHVYWYRQLPEEGLKFMVYLQKENIIDESGMPKERFSAEFPKEGPSILRIQQVVRGDSAAYFCASSRTQGIQKETQYFGPGTRLLVL.

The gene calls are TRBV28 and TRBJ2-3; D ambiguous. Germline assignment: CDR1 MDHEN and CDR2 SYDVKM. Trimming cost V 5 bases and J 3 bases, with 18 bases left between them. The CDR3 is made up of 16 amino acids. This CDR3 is CASSPRTWLGTDTQYF. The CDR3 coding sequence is TGTGCCAGCAGTCCCCGAACTTGGTTGGGGACAGATACGCAGTATTTT.

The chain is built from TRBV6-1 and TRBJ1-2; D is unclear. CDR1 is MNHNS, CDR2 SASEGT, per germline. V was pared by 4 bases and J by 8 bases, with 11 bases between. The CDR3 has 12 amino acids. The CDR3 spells CASSAKGYGYTF. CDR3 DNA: TGTGCCAGCAGTGCAAAAGGGTACGGCTACACCTTC.

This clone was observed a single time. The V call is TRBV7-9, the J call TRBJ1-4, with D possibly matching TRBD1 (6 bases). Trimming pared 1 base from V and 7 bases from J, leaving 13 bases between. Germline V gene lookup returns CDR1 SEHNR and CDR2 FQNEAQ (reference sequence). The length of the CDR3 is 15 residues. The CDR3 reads CASSLVTGQTEKLFF. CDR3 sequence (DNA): TGTGCCAGCAGCTTAGTAACGGGACAAACTGAAAAACTGTTTTTT.

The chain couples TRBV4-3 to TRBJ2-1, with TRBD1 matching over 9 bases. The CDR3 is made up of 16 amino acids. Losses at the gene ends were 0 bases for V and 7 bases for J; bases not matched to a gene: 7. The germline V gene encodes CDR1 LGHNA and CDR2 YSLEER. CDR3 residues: CASSQDEQGAGNEQFF. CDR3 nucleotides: TGCGCCAGCAGCCAAGATGAACAGGGGGCCGGGAATGAGCAGTTCTTC.

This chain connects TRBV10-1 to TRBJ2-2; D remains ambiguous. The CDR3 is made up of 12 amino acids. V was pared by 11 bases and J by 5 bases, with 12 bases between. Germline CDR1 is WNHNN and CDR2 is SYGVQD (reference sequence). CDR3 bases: TGCGCCGGGGAAGAGACTACCGGGGAGCTGTTTTTT. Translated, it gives CAGEETTGELFF.

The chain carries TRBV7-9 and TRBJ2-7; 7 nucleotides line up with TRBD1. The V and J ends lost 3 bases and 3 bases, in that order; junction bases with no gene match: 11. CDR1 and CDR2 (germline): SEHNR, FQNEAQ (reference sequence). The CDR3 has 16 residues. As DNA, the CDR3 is TGTGCCAGCAGCTTGGTCGTAGGACAGGTACGCTACGAGCAGTACTTC. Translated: CASSLVVGQVRYEQYF.

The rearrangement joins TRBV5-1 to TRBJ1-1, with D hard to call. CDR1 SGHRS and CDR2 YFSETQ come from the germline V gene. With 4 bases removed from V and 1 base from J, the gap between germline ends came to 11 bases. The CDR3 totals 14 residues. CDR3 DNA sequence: TGCGCCAGCAGCCGACGGGGAGGGAACACTGAAGCTTTCTTT. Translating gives CASSRRGGNTEAFF.

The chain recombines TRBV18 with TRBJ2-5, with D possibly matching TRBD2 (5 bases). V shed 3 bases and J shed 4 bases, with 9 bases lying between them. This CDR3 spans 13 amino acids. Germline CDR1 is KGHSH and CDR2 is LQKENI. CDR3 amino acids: CASSPVGRETQYF. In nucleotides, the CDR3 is TGTGCCAGCTCACCGGTGGGGAGAGAGACCCAGTACTTC.